Only a few counts were recorded for the clone carrying this TCR beta chain. Its antigen is unknown. This sample is part of a study of beta chain features in type 1 diabetes. Across the whole study: Healthy donors resembled patients in age, gender and cell yields. Study results and limitations: Cells with high TCR expression could be over-represented when cDNA is sequenced. For type 1 diabetes patients, VDJ junctions showed fewer insertions and more deletions.

Expressed TCRB transcripts were sequenced, since all the RNA that had been isolated was reverse transcribed. Profiling relied on immunoSEQ multiplex PCR, and the TCRdb table lists in-frame clones only, not all of them. The data show 130,000 to 150,000 clones, with nearly 9.5% seen just once and 0.6% to 0.85% held by the top ten. The CDR3 spans 12 residues. Germline V gene sequence: CDR1 GTSNPN, CDR2 SVGIG (reference sequence). Trimming removed 4 bases from V and 3 bases from J, with 8 bases in between. Input material: central memory CD4+ T cells from blood. This TCR was sampled from a man between 18 and 35 years old in good health. This chain uses TRBV30 with TRBJ2-3, with unresolved D. CDR3: CAWKRRTDTQYF. For the CDR3, the DNA is TGTGCCTGGAAGAGGCGGACAGATACGCAGTATTTT. The full variable domain, with the rest looked up from reference TRBV30 and TRBJ2-3, is SQTIHQWPATLVQPVGSPLSLECTVEGTSNPNLYWYRQAAGRGLQLLFYSVGIGQISSEVPQNLSASRPQDRQFILSSKKLLLSDSGFYLCAWKRRTDTQYFGPGTRLTVL.